These 23 T cell receptor beta chains share one sample of origin, sequenced in a study of blood T cell repertoires in COVID-19. The data were produced by immunoSEQ multiplex PCR, yet TCRdb's version contains in-frame clones alone and is incomplete. The sample lists roughly 230,000 clones; about 80% were seen once. Sequenced sample: PBMCs or T cells enriched from blood (not recorded which). The receptor set was obtained from a man over 45 who had recovered from COVID-19.

The V gene is TRBV20-1, the J gene TRBJ1-2; possible D gene TRBD1, 6 bases. Germline V gene data show CDR1 as DFQATT and CDR2 as SNEGSKA (reference sequence). The CDR3 totals 15 residues. Trimming left V 5 bases short and J 4 bases short, with 20 bases between. This CDR3 is CSAGAGYREVYGYTF. As DNA, the CDR3 is TGCAGTGCTGGTGCGGGGTACAGGGAAGTCTATGGCTACACCTTC.

There are a few counts of this clone. The chain carries TRBV7-9 and TRBJ1-3; D may be TRBD1 (5 bases). Germline assignment: CDR1 SEHNR and CDR2 FQNEAQ (reference sequence). V was shortened by 5 bases and J by 0 bases, with 11 bases between the two germline ends. This CDR3 is 15 amino acids long. The CDR3 DNA reads as TGTGCCAGCAGCCAAACAGGAAGCTCTGGAAACACCATATATTTT. It codes for CASSQTGSSGNTIYF. The full variable domain, rest sourced from reference TRBV7-9 and TRBJ1-3, is DTGVSQNPRHKITKRGQNVTFRCDPISEHNRLYWYRQTLGQGPEFLTYFQNEAQLEKSRLLSDRFSAERPKGSFSTLEIQRTEQGDSAMYLCASSQTGSSGNTIYFGEGSWLTVV.

This clone turned up a few times. The rearrangement uses TRBV20-1 and TRBJ1-2; tentative D call: TRBD1 (5 bases). The CDR3 contains 12 residues. Per germline, CDR1 DFQATT and CDR2 SNEGSKA (reference sequence). Trimming pared 3 bases from V and 4 bases from J, leaving 9 bases between. The CDR3 coding sequence is TGCAGTGCTAGTCCGGGGGTCTATGGCTACACCTTC. Protein product: CSASPGVYGYTF.

The chain has TRBV30 and TRBJ1-6, with D hard to call. V was clipped by 5 bases and J by 11 bases, with 22 bases between them. There are 15 residues in the CDR3. Germline assignment: CDR1 GTSNPN and CDR2 SVGIG (reference sequence). The DNA for the CDR3 is TGTGCCTGGGCAATCGGGGTAGAAGCCGGGACACCCCTCCACTTT. It codes for CAWAIGVEAGTPLHF.

This rearrangement joins TRBV11-2 to TRBJ2-4; D gene ambiguous. This CDR3 region has 15 residues. Trimming took off 4 bases at V and 0 bases at J, with 10 bases between the two ends. CDR1 is SGHAT and CDR2 is FQNNGV in the germline V gene. CDR3 coding DNA: TGTGCCAGCAGCTCATCCGACTTAGCCAAAAACATTCAGTACTTC. Its translation: CASSSSDLAKNIQYF. Full variable domain (missing parts from reference TRBV11-2 and TRBJ2-4): EAGVAQSPRYKIIEKRQSVAFWCNPISGHATLYWYQQILGQGPKLLIQFQNNGVVDDSQLPKDRFSAERLKGVDSTLKIQPAKLEDSAVYLCASSSSDLAKNIQYFGAGTRLSVL.

The gene calls are TRBV2 and TRBJ1-2, with 7 nucleotides matching TRBD1. V trimming: 4 bases; J trimming: 2 bases; junction bases outside the gene matches: 4. Germline-derived CDR1 and CDR2 are SNHLY and FYNNEI. CDR3 size: 14 residues. Here the CDR3 DNA reads TGTGCCAGCAGTGGGGACAGATCGAACTATGGCTACACCTTC. This encodes CASSGDRSNYGYTF.

As concerns this clone: The germline gene is not matched at one end of the junction; a read error may be the cause. The chain couples TRBV6-5 to TRBJ2-7; tentatively, D is TRBD1 (6 bases). From germline, CDR1 is MNHEY and CDR2 SVGAGI. CDR3 length equals 12 residues. The CDR3 region has the DNA TGTGCCAGCAGTCTAGATAGACAGGTCCAGTCCTTC. Its translation: CASSLDRQVQSF.

This clone was observed a few times. The rearrangement links TRBV2 to TRBJ1-2; D perhaps matches TRBD1 (5 bases). V shed 8 bases and J shed 1 base, with 14 bases lying between them. The CDR3 extends over 14 amino acids. Germline V CDR1 and CDR2: SNHLY, FYNNEI. The CDR3 loop is CASRAGLINYGYTF. DNA of the CDR3: TGTGCCAGCCGGGCGGGACTTATTAACTATGGCTACACCTTC.

The V call is TRBV14, the J call TRBJ1-3; D may be TRBD1 (6 bases). This CDR3 contains 17 residues. CDR1 and CDR2 (germline): SGHDN, FVKESK. V lost 1 base, J lost 2 bases, and 15 bases lay in between. The CDR3 sequence is CASSQAARGAAGNTIYF. The CDR3 region has the DNA TGTGCCAGCAGCCAAGCCGCACGGGGGGCCGCTGGAAACACCATATATTTT.

This clone was seen a single time. CDR3: CASAALDTEAFF. In nucleotides, the CDR3 is TGTGCCAGCGCCGCACTGGACACTGAAGCTTTCTTT. The V and J genes are TRBV28 and TRBJ1-1, with D hard to call. This CDR3 region has 12 residues. CDR1 is MDHEN and CDR2 is SYDVKM in the germline V gene. V lost 8 bases, J lost 3 bases, and 10 bases lay in between.

The chain is built from TRBV27 and TRBJ1-5; no clear D. Germline lookup yields CDR1 MNHEY and CDR2 SMNVEV (reference sequence). The CDR3 length is 14 residues. The V end was cut by 6 bases, the J end by 3 bases, with 12 bases between. The CDR3 DNA sequence: TGTGCCAGCAGGGGTAGCAACCCCAATCAGCCCCAGCATTTT. Amino acid sequence: CASRGSNPNQPQHF.

The J gene is TRBJ2-3, the V gene TRBV6-2 or TRBV6-3; 12 bases line up with TRBD2. This CDR3 comprises 16 residues. CDR1 is MNHEY, CDR2 SVGEGT, per germline. V lost 5 bases to trimming and J lost 4 bases; unmatched junction nucleotides: 7. The CDR3 bases are TGTGCCAGCAGTCCAGGGACTAGCGGGTGGGCAGATACGCAGTATTTT. Amino acids: CASSPGTSGWADTQYF.

The chain employs TRBV5-1 and TRBJ2-5; weak D call: TRBD2 (7 bases). Trimming shortened V by 4 bases and J by 3 bases, and 16 bases separated the two germline ends. Germline-derived CDR1 and CDR2 are SGHRS and YFSETQ. The CDR3 consists of 15 residues. The DNA of the CDR3 is TGCGCCAGCAGCGGGGGGCGCGGGGGAGAAGAGACCCAGTACTTC. It is translated as CASSGGRGGEETQYF.

The rearrangement uses TRBV19 and TRBJ1-5; 7 bases are shared with TRBD1. There are 15 residues in the CDR3. The V segment lost 6 bases and the J segment 6 bases; nucleotides outside the gene matches: 11. Germline lookup yields CDR1 LNHDA and CDR2 SQIVND (reference sequence). The CDR3 nucleotides are TGTGCCAGTAGCCCTATCAGACAGGGAGGTCAGCCCCAGCATTTT. It yields the protein CASSPIRQGGQPQHF.

The chain links TRBV3-1 (or the pseudogene TRBV3-2) to TRBJ1-4, with D perhaps matching TRBD1 (6 bases). CDR3 size: 16 residues. Trimming removed 4 bases at V and 0 bases at J, with 12 bases between. Germline lookup yields CDR1 LGHDT and CDR2 YNNKEL (reference sequence). The CDR3 loop is CASSPRDTTTNEKLFF. CDR3 in DNA: TGTGCCAGCAGCCCTAGGGACACCACAACTAATGAAAAACTGTTTTTT.

The V and J genes are TRBV5-1 and TRBJ1-2; 8 bases line up with TRBD1. The V and J ends lost 0 bases and 4 bases, in that order; junction bases with no gene match: 2. The CDR3 contains 14 residues. The V gene's germline CDR1 is SGHRS and CDR2 YFSETQ. CDR3 sequence: CASSLGDRLYGYTF. As DNA, the CDR3 is TGCGCCAGCAGCTTGGGGGACAGGCTCTATGGCTACACCTTC.

The rearrangement links TRBV7-9 to TRBJ2-7; possible D gene TRBD2, 5 bases. V shed 5 bases and J shed 6 bases, with 8 bases lying between them. The CDR3 consists of 11 residues. The germline V gene has CDR1 SEHNR and CDR2 FQNEAQ (reference sequence). CDR3 sequence: CASSPAGEQYF. The CDR3 coding sequence is TGTGCCAGCAGCCCGGCGGGCGAGCAGTACTTC.

This chain links TRBV11-2 with TRBJ2-1; the match to TRBD2 covers 8 bases. The J segment lost 3 bases and the V segment lost 7 bases, leaving 2 bases of the junction unmatched. Germline CDR1 and CDR2: SGHAT and FQNNGV. The CDR3 is made up of 13 amino acids. The CDR3 loop reads CASNSGVYNEQFF. The CDR3 DNA sequence: TGTGCCAGCAATAGCGGGGTCTACAATGAGCAGTTCTTC.

This chain uses TRBV21-1 with TRBJ1-2; TRBD1, the table's D call, lacks a check against the DNA. TRBV21-1 is an annotated pseudogene. This CDR3 comprises 18 residues. This CDR3 is CASSSLGFFYRGRNGYTF. The CDR3, as DNA: TGTGCCAGCAGCTCCCTGGGGTTTTTTTACAGGGGGCGAAATGGCTACACCTTC.

In its sample, this clone was seen many times. V is TRBV7-3 and J is TRBJ2-7; 13 nucleotides match TRBD2. With 5 bases clipped from V and 6 bases from J, the junction kept 1 base outside the gene matches. The V gene's germline CDR1 is SGHTA and CDR2 FQGTGA. This CDR3 is built from 13 residues. The CDR3 reads CASSRLAGGEQYF. CDR3 bases: TGTGCCAGCAGCCGACTAGCGGGAGGCGAGCAGTACTTC.

J is TRBJ2-1 and V is TRBV29-1, with 8 bases that match TRBD1. The germline V gene encodes CDR1 SQVTM and CDR2 ANQGSEA. The length of the CDR3 is 14 residues. Germline trimming cut 8 bases from V and 7 bases from J; bases unmatched to any gene: 13. CDR3 amino acids: CSPVRTGRDNEQFF. The CDR3 DNA reads as TGCAGCCCGGTTAGGACAGGGAGAGATAATGAGCAGTTCTTC.

This rearrangement joins TRBV2 to TRBJ1-5, with 7 bases matching TRBD1. Germline lookup yields CDR1 SNHLY and CDR2 FYNNEI. The CDR3 is 16 residues long. The ends lost 4 bases at V and 4 bases at J; junction bases unmatched: 10. CDR3: CASSVSWTGTNQPQHF. The CDR3 bases are TGTGCCAGCAGTGTGTCCTGGACAGGTACAAATCAGCCCCAGCATTTT.

The chain recombines TRBV9 with TRBJ1-1; the D is unclear. Germline CDR1 reads SGDLS; CDR2 reads YYNGEE. The CDR3 runs 14 residues. V was trimmed by 4 bases and J by 4 bases, leaving 14 bases between them. DNA for the CDR3: TGTGCCAGCAGCACGCTTGAGGGCGGCACTGAAGCTTTCTTT. Translating gives CASSTLEGGTEAFF.